A selection of T cell receptor beta chains follows, all from one sample in a study of OX40 agonist ivuxolimab in advanced cancers. TCRdb keeps only in-frame clones here, not all; method: immunoSEQ multiplex PCR. The table shows just under 80,000 clones, with roughly four fifths occurring only once. The sequencing used CD4+ or CD8+ T cells sorted from blood, collected in a trial of the OX40 agonist ivuxolimab. These receptors were obtained from an adult with an advanced solid tumor such as melanoma, head and neck, liver or kidney cancer. The CDR3 runs from the conserved cysteine through the conserved F or W. Fields, in order: J gene, D gene, V gene, clone size, CDR3 protein, CDR3 DNA. A D gene is named only where the DNA matches it firmly. Only part of the rows carry a size: once, few, many, or a class if the clone is expanded.

>TRBJ2-7|TRBD2|TRBV25-1|-
CASSSSGREGSSYEQYF
TGTGCCAGCAGCTCCTCAGGGCGGGAGGGGAGCTCCTACGAGCAGTACTTC
>TRBJ2-7|-|TRBV7-9|-
CASSPLTPYEQYF
TGTGCCAGCAGCCCACTAACCCCCTACGAGCAGTACTTC
>TRBJ1-4|-|TRBV7-2|-
CASSSTGTSLADEKLFF
TGTGCCAGCAGCTCCACCGGGACCTCTCTAGCGGATGAAAAACTGTTTTTT
>TRBJ1-1|TRBD1|TRBV5-1|-
CASSGTGTPGTEAFF
TGCGCCAGCTCGGGGACAGGGACGCCGGGCACTGAAGCTTTCTTT
>TRBJ2-1|TRBD1|TRBV6-6|-
CASTRQGVDSEQFF
TGTGCCAGCACCCGACAGGGGGTGGACTCTGAGCAGTTCTTC
>TRBJ1-1|-|TRBV6-5|-
CASTTPQGNTEAFF
TGTGCCAGCACCACACCCCAGGGGAACACTGAAGCTTTCTTT
>TRBJ1-1|-|TRBV21-1|-
CASSKVGDMNTEAFF
TGTGCCAGCAGCAAAGTGGGGGATATGAACACTGAAGCTTTCTTT
>TRBJ1-1|-|TRBV7-6|-
CASSLNPRANTEAFF
TGTGCCAGCAGCTTAAATCCCCGAGCCAACACTGAAGCTTTCTTT
>TRBJ2-7|-|TRBV15|-
CATSRGGLEYEQYF
TGTGCCACCAGCAGAGGGGGCCTTGAATACGAGCAGTACTTC
>TRBJ1-1|-|TRBV6-5|-
CASRRVNTEAFF
TGTGCCAGCAGAAGGGTGAACACTGAAGCTTTCTTT
>TRBJ1-2|-|TRBV4-3|-
CASSQVGRRDPSGYTF
TGCGCCAGCAGCCAGGTCGGGCGGAGGGATCCGAGTGGCTACACCTTC
>TRBJ2-7|-|TRBV6-5|-
CASSYSRGPEQYF
TGTGCCAGCAGTTACTCGAGGGGTCCCGAGCAGTACTTC
>TRBJ1-1|TRBD1|TRBV19|-
CASTKVPGQGVTEAFF
TGTGCCAGTACTAAAGTACCGGGACAGGGGGTAACTGAAGCTTTCTTT
>TRBJ1-1|-|TRBV4-1|-
CASSQATSTGNTEAFF
TGCGCCAGCAGCCAAGCGACCTCCACAGGGAACACTGAAGCTTTCTTT
>TRBJ2-7|-|TRBV11-3|once
CASSLSAGDSYEQYF
TGTGCCAGCAGCTTATCGGCAGGGGACTCCTACGAGCAGTACTTC
>TRBJ2-7|TRBD1|TRBV2|-
CASSSVGQGAYYEQYF
TGTGCCAGCAGTTCGGTGGGACAGGGGGCGTACTACGAGCAGTACTTC
>TRBJ2-2|-|TRBV5-1|-
CASSSDSTGELFF
TGCGCCAGCAGCAGCGACAGCACCGGGGAGCTGTTTTTT
>TRBJ1-5|-|TRBV30|-
CAWSVVGMGNQPQHF
TGTGCCTGGAGTGTTGTAGGGATGGGCAATCAGCCCCAGCATTTT
>TRBJ2-1|-|TRBV27|few
CASSFWLSSYNEQFF
TGTGCCAGCAGTTTTTGGCTCAGCTCCTACAATGAGCAGTTCTTC
>TRBJ1-2|-|TRBV28|-
CASSPPTGWGANYGYTF
TGTGCCAGCAGTCCCCCCACCGGTTGGGGAGCTAACTATGGCTACACCTTC